This TCR beta chain was recorded in a study of T cell responses to AZD1222 COVID-19 vaccine. TCRdb keeps only in-frame clones here, not all; method: immunoSEQ multiplex PCR. The data hold about 110,000 clones, with roughly 90% observed a single time. CDR1 and CDR2 from the germline V gene are LGHDT and YNNKEL (reference sequence). V lost 4 bases and J lost 4, with 14 bases in between. This CDR3 contains 14 residues. The genes are TRBV3-1 (or the pseudogene TRBV3-2) and TRBJ2-7, with D unclear. The sample in question was peripheral blood, obtained on day 0 of AZD1222 vaccination. The sequence was obtained from an adult in good health. The CDR3 spells CASSPSWAGYEQYF. CDR3 in DNA: TGTGCCAGCAGCCCCTCATGGGCTGGTTACGAGCAGTACTTC.